This TCR beta chain was recovered during a study of T cell responses to AZD1222 COVID-19 vaccine (dated by TCRdb to the early 2020s). For the study in its entirety: TCR sequencing was performed for roughly 250 trial participants, of whom roughly 200 were given two doses of AZD1222 and 26 were given two doses of MenACWY control vaccine. Trial participants were enrolled by age into subgroups of 18-55, 56-69 and 70-plus years, and roughly 150, 30 and 60 TCR-sequenced participants, respectively, were included in these subgroups. The investigation overall reported the following: Epitopes outside the regions mutated in the B.1.351 and B.1.1.7 variants were reportedly recognized by nearly half of the unique spike-specific TCRs. The 56-69-year group was small, and its depth increase did not reach significance, likely because of low power. CD4 TCRs associated with the vaccine covered the entire spike protein, and the dominant responses were in regions 160-218 and 743-854. A significant rise in spike-specific TCR breadth and depth was observed after two AZD1222 doses relative to day 0 and relative to MenACWY recipients. Conclusions about previously exposed vaccinees are limited, since just six AZD1222 recipients were seropositive for SARS-CoV-2 at baseline. Because no day 14 peak-response samples were available, repertoires were characterized only after the peak T cell response. Participants were mostly white British and included more females than males, and it was suggested by the authors that clonal diversity may have been underestimated.

The CDR3 regions of human TCRbeta chains were analyzed by immunosequencing. In the paper's pipeline: Repertoire TCRs were checked for matches against a reference library of SARS-CoV-2-specific TCRs that had been generated using the MIRA antigen-specificity platform. Breadth was defined as the fraction of unique TCRs that were SARS-CoV-2-associated, and depth was defined as the fraction of total T cells that were SARS-CoV-2-associated. Using the MIRA data, each spike-specific TCR was mapped to the spike region that the TCR reacts to and placed in a CD4 or CD8 class. Log10-transformed breadth and depth values were compared by one-way ANOVA with Sidak's multiple comparisons tests. TCRdb mirrors the immuneACCESS table, restricted to in-frame sequences. Some clones are absent from its copies; in checked studies, under half trace to an unresolved V gene, and the reason for the others is unknown. V and J calls and clone size are as listed in that table; D and trimming were resolved from the DNA. The sample table holds 90,000 to 150,000 clones, of which 87% were seen once. Of the sample, approximately 2.6% is held by the ten largest clones.

With respect to this clone: Its cognate antigen has yet to be identified. No per-base quality is available; no much larger clone lies one base away.

The cysteine opens and the phenylalanine closes a CDR3 of 15 amino acids. Of the read, only the CDR3 DNA is kept; its 45 bases are in frame from base 1. Trimmed from V: 4 bases; trimmed from J: 4 bases; junction bases lacking a gene match: 7. CDR1 SGHKS and CDR2 YYEKEE are derived from the germline V gene (reference sequence). In the paper's terms, the time point label means: about 28 days (+/-7) after the second vaccine dose. AZD1222 recipients given second doses at about 4 weeks or at about 12 weeks were pooled, since spike-specific TCR depth and breadth were not found to differ between the two schedules. Vaccinee samples were obtained from the UK trials COV001 and COV002, which included a single-blind randomized controlled phase 2/3 trial of AZD1222 (ChAdOx1 nCoV-19) in healthy adults. Trial participant PBMC samples were collected at day 0 and day 28 after the second dose for TCRbeta chain sequencing.

The sample consisted of peripheral blood, taken 28 days after the second AZD1222 dose. The chain couples TRBV5-5 to TRBJ1-5; a stretch of 8 junction bases matches TRBD1. This TCR was sampled from an adult who received the AZD1222 COVID-19 vaccine. The sequenced DNA: TGTGCCAGCAGCCCAACGACAGGGGATAATCAGCCCCAGCATTTT. It is translated as CASSPTTGDNQPQHF.